Listed below are T cell receptor beta chains from one sample, sequenced in a study of CD8+CD57+ T cells in acquired aplastic anemia. TCRdb processed the reads anew with MiXCR; each CDR3 protein has one entry. Of 300,000 or so distinct CDR3 sequences listed, about 56% are singletons. Source material: sorted CD4+, CD8+, or CD8+CD57+ T cells (not recorded which) from PBMCs. The origin of the receptors is a human donor with severe aplastic anemia or a healthy control (not recorded which). The CDR3 runs from the conserved cysteine through the conserved F or W. The order of the fields is D gene, J gene, V gene, clone size, CDR3 length, CDR3 protein, CDR3 DNA. A D gene is named only where the DNA matches it firmly. Clone size is stated in some rows and not others, as once, few, many or a class when expanded.

NA | TRBJ2-7 | TRBV7-2 | NA | 14 | CASSPQTPQGEQYF | TGTGCCAGCTCACCCCAGACTCCCCAAGGCGAGCAGTACTTC
NA | TRBJ2-5 | TRBV7-2 | NA | 12 | CASSLVGEPQYF | TGTGCCAGCAGTCTGGTGGGGGAGCCCCAGTACTTC
NA | TRBJ2-2 | TRBV12-3/TRBV12-4 | NA | 12 | CASSQGTGELFF | TGTGCCAGCAGTCAGGGAACCGGGGAGCTGTTTTTT
NA | TRBJ2-7 | TRBV5-1 | NA | 18 | CASSLGTPGTGGRYEQYF | TGCGCCAGCAGCTTGGGCACTCCTGGCACCGGGGGTAGGTACGAGCAGTACTTC
NA | TRBJ1-1 | TRBV7-2 | NA | 13 | CASSLFRDMEAFF | TGTGCCAGCAGCTTATTCAGGGATATGGAAGCTTTCTTT
TRBD2 | TRBJ2-2 | TRBV19 | many | 18 | CASSPRGLAGGLTGELFF | TGTGCCAGTAGTCCGCGGGGACTAGCGGGGGGGCTTACCGGGGAGCTGTTTTTT
TRBD2 | TRBJ2-7 | TRBV5-1 | NA | 16 | CASSQFPGTSAYEQYF | TGCGCCAGCAGCCAATTCCCCGGGACTAGCGCCTACGAGCAGTACTTC
NA | TRBJ1-6 | TRBV5-1 | once | 14 | CASSARDYNSPLHF | TGCGCCAGCAGCGCACGGGACTATAATTCACCCCTCCACTTT
NA | TRBJ1-2 | TRBV7-8 | NA | 14 | CASSLDPFHYGYTF | TGTGCCAGCAGCTTAGATCCCTTTCACTATGGCTACACCTTC
NA | TRBJ2-1 | TRBV4-1 | NA | 13 | CASSQAIADEQFF | TGCGCCAGCAGCCAAGCCATAGCGGATGAGCAGTTCTTC
TRBD1 | TRBJ1-5 | TRBV12-3/TRBV12-4 | NA | 14 | CASRPGQGNQPQHF | TGTGCCAGCAGGCCGGGACAGGGGAATCAGCCCCAGCATTTT
NA | TRBJ2-1 | TRBV4-3 | many | 18 | CASSQETNSRGHYNEQFF | TGCGCCAGCAGCCAAGAAACGAATAGTCGGGGGCACTACAATGAGCAGTTCTTC
NA | TRBJ2-7 | TRBV28 | NA | 14 | CASSMWRVGGEQYF | TGTGCCAGCAGCATGTGGCGGGTTGGCGGAGAGCAGTACTTC
NA | TRBJ1-2 | TRBV30 | many | 11 | CAWSGGYGYTF | TGTGCCTGGAGTGGGGGCTATGGCTACACCTTC
NA | TRBJ1-3 | TRBV12-3/TRBV12-4 | NA | 15 | CASSPTLISGNTIYF | TGTGCCAGCAGCCCAACCCTGATCTCTGGAAACACCATATATTTT
NA | TRBJ2-5 | TRBV11-3 | NA | 14 | CASSSLVGAGAQYF | TGTGCCAGCAGCTCCCTAGTCGGGGCTGGGGCCCAGTACTTC
NA | TRBJ2-7 | TRBV7-4 | NA | 11 | CASSPEREQYF | TGTGCCAGCAGCCCGGAAAGGGAGCAGTACTTC
NA | TRBJ1-6 | TRBV10-1 | NA | 13 | CASGGQAVFPLHF | TGCGCCAGCGGGGGGCAGGCGGTATTCCCCCTCCACTTT
NA | TRBJ2-1 | TRBV7-9 | NA | 11 | CASSLWNEQFF | TGTGCCAGCAGCTTATGGAATGAGCAGTTCTTC
NA | TRBJ2-1 | TRBV15 | NA | 15 | CATSRATDSYNEQFF | TGTGCCACCAGCAGAGCGACAGATTCCTACAATGAGCAGTTTTTC
NA | TRBJ2-2 | TRBV7-8 | many | 15 | CASSRQVTNTGELFF | TGTGCCAGCAGTAGGCAGGTGACGAACACCGGGGAGCTGTTTTTT
TRBD2 | TRBJ2-1 | TRBV10-3 | few | 16 | CAISGGTSGAYNEQFF | TGTGCCATCAGTGGCGGGACTAGCGGGGCCTACAATGAGCAGTTCTTC
NA | TRBJ1-1 | TRBV5-1 | many | 15 | CASSLEAGLRTEAFF | TGCGCCAGCAGCTTGGAAGCAGGGTTGAGAACTGAAGCTTTCTTT